The entry below gives a single T cell receptor (beta chain) sequence along with its context. The data belong to a study of blood T cell repertoires in COVID-19. Study overall: Acute-phase and convalescent COVID-19 samples originated in the United States, Italy and Spain. Sample material is recorded as cDNA or gDNA derived from T cells, B-cell-depleted T cells, or PBMCs.

In terms of age and location, participants ranged from roughly 18 to 100 years and lived in approximately 24 US areas. As handled by the study authors: Amplification of reference gene primers provided the estimated nucleated cell counts. Sequencing was performed with immunoSEQ multiplex PCR; in TCRdb, only in-frame clones are kept and a portion is missing. V and J calls and clone size follow that table, whereas D and trimming were derived from the DNA. The repertoire holds a few hundred thousand clones, with 88% as singletons. The CDR3 is 17 residues long. The chain carries TRBV21-1 and TRBJ1-1; no DNA check was done on the table's D call, TRBD1. TRBV21-1 is a pseudogene. This receptor was taken from a woman between 35 and 50 years old who had been exposed to COVID-19. The sequenced sample was PBMCs or T cells enriched from blood (not recorded which). Here the CDR3 reads CASSKAHSGQGSTEAFF. CDR3 DNA sequence: TGTGCCAGCAGCAAAGCGCATTCGGGACAGGGTTCCACTGAAGCTTTCTTT.